These 8 T cell receptor beta chains originate from one sample sequenced in a study of graft-versus-host responses after intestinal transplantation. Using immunoSEQ multiplex PCR, the repertoire was profiled, and TCRdb retains in-frame clones only, with some absent. The sample contains 95,000 to 150,000 clones, around 93% of which appear only once. Their antigens are not known. The sample here was unstimulated CD4+ T cells sorted from spleen or lymph node cells, taken before intestinal transplant. The origin of the receptors is a human donor who received an intestinal transplant.

The gene calls are TRBV7-3 and TRBJ1-1; D gene unclear. Trimming cost V 6 bases and J 1 base, with 9 bases left between them. CDR3 length: 13 amino acids. Germline CDR1 reads SGHTA; CDR2 reads FQGTGA. The CDR3: CASSLMGNTEAFF. Written as DNA, the CDR3 is TGTGCCAGCAGTCTAATGGGGAACACTGAAGCTTTCTTT. Together with reference TRBV7-3 and TRBJ1-1, the CDR3 gives the full variable domain: GAGVSQTPSNKVTEKGKYVELRCDPISGHTALYWYRQSLGQGPEFLIYFQGTGAADDSGLPNDRFFAVRPEGSVSTLKIQRTERGDSAVYLCASSLMGNTEAFFGQGTRLTVV.

There are a few counts of this clone. This sequence joins TRBV5-4 and TRBJ2-5; TRBD2 matches 7 bases. CDR1 is SGHNT, CDR2 YYREEE, per germline (reference sequence). V trimming: 3 bases; J trimming: 2 bases; junction bases outside the gene matches: 10. The length of the CDR3 is 16 residues. CDR3: CASSSAVSGSQETQYF. The CDR3 DNA sequence: TGTGCCAGCAGCTCGGCGGTTAGCGGGTCACAAGAGACCCAGTACTTC.

The chain carries TRBV9 and TRBJ1-2; unclear D gene. Germline V gene sequence: CDR1 SGDLS, CDR2 YYNGEE. The CDR3 loop spans 14 amino acids. V dropped 3 bases and J dropped 8 bases, with 17 bases sitting between them. CDR3 nucleotide sequence: TGTGCCAGCAGCGCCCAACGGAGCGGACCCGGCTACACCTTC. Residues: CASSAQRSGPGYTF.

The genes are TRBV6-5 and TRBJ1-5, with D possibly matching TRBD1 (6 bases). Trimming cost V 2 bases and J 2 bases, with 7 bases left between them. The CDR3 totals 14 residues. Per germline, CDR1 MNHEY and CDR2 SVGAGI. The CDR3 region is CASSYRGGNQPQHF. CDR3 coding DNA: TGTGCCAGCAGTTACAGGGGGGGCAATCAGCCCCAGCATTTT.

The V and J genes are TRBV30 and TRBJ1-2; D is perhaps TRBD1 (6 bases). Germline values: CDR1 GTSNPN, CDR2 SVGIG (reference sequence). The CDR3 runs to 15 residues. The germline V and J ends were trimmed by 1 base and 8 bases, with 20 bases remaining between them. For the CDR3, the DNA is TGTGCCTGGAGTGGAGAACGGACAGCCAGAGACGGCTACACCTTC. Translation gives CAWSGERTARDGYTF.

The genes are TRBV20-1 and TRBJ2-5; D unclear. Trimming took 7 bases from V and 4 from J, leaving 10 bases between them. The CDR3 is 11 residues long. Germline CDR1 is DFQATT and CDR2 is SNEGSKA (reference sequence). The chain's CDR3 is CSVSPRETQYF. For the CDR3, the DNA is TGCAGTGTAAGCCCAAGAGAGACCCAGTACTTC.

Remarks on this clone: At the DNA level, this CDR3 is encoded by other sequences in the same sample as well. This chain uses TRBV6-4 with TRBJ1-1, with a weak D call TRBD1 (6 bases). Germline CDR1 and CDR2: MRHNA and SNTAGT. The V end was cut by 6 bases, the J end by 5 bases, with 19 bases between. The CDR3 is 15 residues long. CDR3 coding DNA: TGTGCCAGCAGCCGGGACACCATTTCGTTAACTGAAGCTTTCTTT. Translation gives CASSRDTISLTEAFF.

The chain uses TRBV15 and TRBJ1-5; D is uncertain. The ends were cut back, 1 base at V and 4 bases at J, with 14 bases in the middle. This CDR3 spans 16 amino acids. Germline V gene data show CDR1 as LNHNV and CDR2 as YYDKDF (reference sequence). The CDR3 DNA follows: TGTGCCACCAGCAGAGTAGGCCGGGGAGGGAATCAGCCCCAGCATTTT. Translating it yields CATSRVGRGGNQPQHF.